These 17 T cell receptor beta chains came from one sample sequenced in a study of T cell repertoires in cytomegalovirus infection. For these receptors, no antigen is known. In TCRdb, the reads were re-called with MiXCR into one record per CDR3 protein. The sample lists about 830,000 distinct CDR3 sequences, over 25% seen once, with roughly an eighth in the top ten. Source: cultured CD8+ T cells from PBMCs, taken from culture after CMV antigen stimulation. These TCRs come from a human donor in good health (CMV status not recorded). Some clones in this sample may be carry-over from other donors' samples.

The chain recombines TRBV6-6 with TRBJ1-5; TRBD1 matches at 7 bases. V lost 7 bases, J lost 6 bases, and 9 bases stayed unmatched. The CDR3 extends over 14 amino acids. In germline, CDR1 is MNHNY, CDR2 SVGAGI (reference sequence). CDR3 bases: TGTGCCAGCACTTTGGGAGGGGGCACTCAGCCCCAGCATTTT. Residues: CASTLGGGTQPQHF.

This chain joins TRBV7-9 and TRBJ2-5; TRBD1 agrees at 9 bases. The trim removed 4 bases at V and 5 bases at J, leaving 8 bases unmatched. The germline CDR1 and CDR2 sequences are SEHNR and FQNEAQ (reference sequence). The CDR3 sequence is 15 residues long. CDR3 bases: TGTGCCAGCAGCTCCCCACAGGGGGCTGATGAGACCCAGTACTTC. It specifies CASSSPQGADETQYF.

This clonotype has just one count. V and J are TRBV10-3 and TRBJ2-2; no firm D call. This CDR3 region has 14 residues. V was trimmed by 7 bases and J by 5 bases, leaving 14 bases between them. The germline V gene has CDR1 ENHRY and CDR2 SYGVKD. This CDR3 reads CAITRTERTGELFF. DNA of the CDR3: TGTGCCATCACACGGACGGAGAGAACCGGGGAGCTGTTTTTT.

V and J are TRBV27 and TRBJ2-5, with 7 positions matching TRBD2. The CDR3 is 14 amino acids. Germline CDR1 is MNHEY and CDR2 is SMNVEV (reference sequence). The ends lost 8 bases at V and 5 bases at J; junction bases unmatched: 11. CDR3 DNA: TGTGCCAGCTCACGGGGCGGGCGGGAGGAGACCCAGTACTTC. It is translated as CASSRGGREETQYF.

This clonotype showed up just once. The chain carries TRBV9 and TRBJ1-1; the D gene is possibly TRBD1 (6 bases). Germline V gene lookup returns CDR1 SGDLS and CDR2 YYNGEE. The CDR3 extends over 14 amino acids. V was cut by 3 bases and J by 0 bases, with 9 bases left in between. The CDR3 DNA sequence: TGTGCCAGCAGCGCGGACAGTCTGAACACTGAAGCTTTCTTT. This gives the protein CASSADSLNTEAFF.

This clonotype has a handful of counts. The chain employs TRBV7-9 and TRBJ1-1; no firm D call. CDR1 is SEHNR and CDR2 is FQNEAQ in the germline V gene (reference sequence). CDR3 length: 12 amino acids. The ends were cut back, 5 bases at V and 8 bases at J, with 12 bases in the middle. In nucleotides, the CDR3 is TGTGCCAGCAGCGGAGAGGAGAGAGAAGCTTTCTTT. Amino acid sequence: CASSGEEREAFF.

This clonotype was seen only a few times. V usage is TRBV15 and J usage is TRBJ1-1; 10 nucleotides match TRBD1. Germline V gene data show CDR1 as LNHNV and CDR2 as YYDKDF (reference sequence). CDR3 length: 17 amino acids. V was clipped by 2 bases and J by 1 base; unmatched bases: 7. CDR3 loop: CATSRMRQGAKNTEAFF. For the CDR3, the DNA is TGTGCCACCAGCAGAATGAGACAGGGGGCTAAGAACACTGAAGCTTTCTTT.

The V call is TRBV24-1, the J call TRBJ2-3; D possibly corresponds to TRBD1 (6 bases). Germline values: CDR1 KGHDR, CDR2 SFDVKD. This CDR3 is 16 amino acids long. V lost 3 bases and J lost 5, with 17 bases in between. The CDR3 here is CATSDPLGASRDTQYF. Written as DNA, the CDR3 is TGTGCCACCAGTGATCCTCTGGGGGCCTCGAGAGATACGCAGTATTTT.

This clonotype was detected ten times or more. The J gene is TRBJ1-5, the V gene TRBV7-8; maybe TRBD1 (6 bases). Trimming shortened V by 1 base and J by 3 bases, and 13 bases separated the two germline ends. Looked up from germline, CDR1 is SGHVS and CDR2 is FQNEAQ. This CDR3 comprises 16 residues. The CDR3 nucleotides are TGTGCCAGCAGCTTAGAGACAGGTCTTCTCAATCAGCCCCAGCATTTT. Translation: CASSLETGLLNQPQHF.

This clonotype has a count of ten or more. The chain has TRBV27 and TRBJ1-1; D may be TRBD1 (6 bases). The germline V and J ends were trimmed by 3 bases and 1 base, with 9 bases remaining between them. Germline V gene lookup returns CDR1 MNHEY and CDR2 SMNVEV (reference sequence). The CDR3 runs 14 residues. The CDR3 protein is CASSFGTPNTEAFF. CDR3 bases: TGTGCCAGCAGTTTCGGGACACCGAACACTGAAGCTTTCTTT.

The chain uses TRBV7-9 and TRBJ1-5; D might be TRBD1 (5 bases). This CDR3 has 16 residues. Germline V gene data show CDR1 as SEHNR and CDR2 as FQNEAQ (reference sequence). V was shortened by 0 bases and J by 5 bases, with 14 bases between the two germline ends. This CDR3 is CASSLAGTESYQPQHF. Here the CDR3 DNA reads TGTGCCAGCAGCTTAGCCGGGACTGAGTCCTATCAGCCCCAGCATTTT. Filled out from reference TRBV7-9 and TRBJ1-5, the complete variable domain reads DTGVSQNPRHKITKRGQNVTFRCDPISEHNRLYWYRQTLGQGPEFLTYFQNEAQLEKSRLLSDRFSAERPKGSFSTLEIQRTEQGDSAMYLCASSLAGTESYQPQHFGDGTRLSIL.

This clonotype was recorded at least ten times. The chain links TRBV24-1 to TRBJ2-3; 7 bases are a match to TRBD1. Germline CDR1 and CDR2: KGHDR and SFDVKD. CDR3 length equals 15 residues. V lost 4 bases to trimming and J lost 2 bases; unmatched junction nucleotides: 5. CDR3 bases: TGTGCCACCAGTGACTACAGGGGTGACACAGATACGCAGTATTTT. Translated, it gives CATSDYRGDTDTQYF.

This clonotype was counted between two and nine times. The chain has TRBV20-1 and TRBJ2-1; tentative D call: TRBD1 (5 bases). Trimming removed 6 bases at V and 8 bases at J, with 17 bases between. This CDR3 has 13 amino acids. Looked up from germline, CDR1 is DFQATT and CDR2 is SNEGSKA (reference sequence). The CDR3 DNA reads TGCAGTGCGAGACAGCTCGCAGGCCATGAGCAGTTCTTC. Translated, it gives CSARQLAGHEQFF.

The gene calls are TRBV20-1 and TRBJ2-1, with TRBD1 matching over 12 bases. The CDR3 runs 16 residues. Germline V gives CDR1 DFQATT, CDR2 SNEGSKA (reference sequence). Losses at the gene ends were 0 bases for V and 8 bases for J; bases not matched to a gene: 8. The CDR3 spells CSAREFGTGGKDEQFF. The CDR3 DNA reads TGCAGTGCTAGAGAGTTTGGGACAGGGGGCAAGGATGAGCAGTTCTTC.

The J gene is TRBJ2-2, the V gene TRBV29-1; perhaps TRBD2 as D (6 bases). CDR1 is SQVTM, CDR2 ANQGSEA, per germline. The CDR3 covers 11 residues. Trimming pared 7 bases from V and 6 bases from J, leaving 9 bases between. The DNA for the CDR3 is TGCAGCGGGGGAGGATCCGGGGAGCTGTTTTTT. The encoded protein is CSGGGSGELFF.

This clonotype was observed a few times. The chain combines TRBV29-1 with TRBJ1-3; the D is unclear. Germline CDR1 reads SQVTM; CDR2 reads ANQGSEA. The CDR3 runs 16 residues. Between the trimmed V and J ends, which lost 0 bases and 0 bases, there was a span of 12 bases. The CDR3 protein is CSVEDLRAPSGNTIYF. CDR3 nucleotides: TGCAGCGTTGAAGACCTCAGAGCACCCTCTGGAAACACCATATATTTT.

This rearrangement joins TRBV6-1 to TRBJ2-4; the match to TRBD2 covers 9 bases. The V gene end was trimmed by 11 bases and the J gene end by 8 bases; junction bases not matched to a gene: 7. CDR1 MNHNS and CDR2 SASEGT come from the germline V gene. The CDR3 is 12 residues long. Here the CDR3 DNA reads TGTGCCGGCGCCAGCGGGGGGTACATTCAGTACTTC. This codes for CAGASGGYIQYF.